The 12 T cell receptor beta chains in this list originate from one sample, sequenced in a study of blood T cell repertoires in COVID-19. Profiling relied on immunoSEQ multiplex PCR, and the TCRdb table lists in-frame clones only, not all of them. The table shows roughly 420,000 clones, with roughly 90% occurring only once. Input material: PBMCs or T cells enriched from blood (not recorded which). These receptors were collected from a woman aged 25-40 years with acute COVID-19.

The chain is built from TRBV5-1 and TRBJ1-4; TRBD1 matches at 7 bases. Germline V lookup: CDR1 SGHRS, CDR2 YFSETQ. The J segment lost 8 bases and the V segment lost 1 base, leaving 5 bases of the junction unmatched. The CDR3 is 14 residues long. The CDR3 region is CASSLQDRREKLFF. DNA for the CDR3: TGCGCCAGCAGCTTGCAGGACAGGCGGGAAAAACTGTTTTTT.

V and J are TRBV5-1 and TRBJ1-2; possibly TRBD1 for D (6 bases). This CDR3 region has 14 residues. CDR1 is SGHRS and CDR2 is YFSETQ in the germline V gene. Trimming shortened V by 4 bases and J by 14 bases, and 24 bases separated the two germline ends. In DNA, the CDR3 is TGCGCCAGCAGCCCGCTTACAGGTGCGGGGGCCGCTACCTTC. Protein product: CASSPLTGAGAATF.

V is TRBV21-1 and J is TRBJ1-2; the listed D gene, TRBD1, was not tested against the DNA. TRBV21-1 is described as a pseudogene. The CDR3 runs to 13 residues. DNA of the CDR3: TGTGCCAGAGACCCTGGGGGCGGGTATGGCTACACCTTC. This codes for CARDPGGGYGYTF.

This chain uses TRBV30 with TRBJ1-1; D may be TRBD1 (6 bases). Germline CDR1 and CDR2: GTSNPN and SVGIG (reference sequence). The ends were cut back, 1 base at V and 4 bases at J, with 19 bases in the middle. This CDR3 is built from 16 residues. The CDR3 nucleotides are TGTGCCTGGAGTGGAACTTACAGGGCGTTAGGCACTGAAGCTTTCTTT. Protein sequence: CAWSGTYRALGTEAFF.

With respect to this clone: This sample also contains other DNA sequences that code for the same CDR3. The chain recombines TRBV5-1 with TRBJ1-1; D may be TRBD1 (5 bases). Trimming removed 0 bases at V and 2 bases at J, with 14 bases between. The CDR3 totals 16 residues. Per germline, CDR1 SGHRS and CDR2 YFSETQ. The CDR3 reads CASSLGPGLRNTEAFF. The CDR3 DNA reads as TGCGCCAGCAGCTTGGGGCCGGGACTGAGAAACACTGAAGCTTTCTTT.

The chain has TRBV2 and TRBJ1-1, with TRBD1 matching 7 bases. Germline CDR1 is SNHLY and CDR2 is FYNNEI. V lost 7 bases and J lost 7; bases outside the gene matches: 3. This CDR3 is 11 amino acids long. CDR3 nucleotide sequence: TGTGCCAGCAAGGGGGCTGGTGAAGCTTTCTTT. Protein: CASKGAGEAFF. The full variable domain, rest sourced from reference TRBV2 and TRBJ1-1, is EPEVTQTPSHQVTQMGQEVILRCVPISNHLYFYWYRQILGQKVEFLVSFYNNEISEKSEIFDDQFSVERPDGSNFTLKIRSTKLEDSAMYFCASKGAGEAFFGQGTRLTVV.

This clone was recorded only once. The rearrangement joins TRBV4-3 to TRBJ1-1; 11 bases are a match to TRBD1. The germline V gene encodes CDR1 LGHNA and CDR2 YSLEER. J was trimmed by 6 bases and V by 0 bases; bases with no gene match: 3. This CDR3 spans 15 amino acids. The CDR3: CASSQEGQGVPEAFF. For the CDR3, the DNA is TGCGCCAGCAGCCAAGAGGGACAGGGGGTGCCTGAAGCTTTCTTT.

This clone was detected once. J is TRBJ1-2 and V is TRBV30, with no clear D. CDR1 and CDR2 (germline): GTSNPN, SVGIG (reference sequence). With 0 bases removed from V and 8 bases from J, the gap between germline ends came to 13 bases. The CDR3 length is 13 residues. CDR3 sequence (DNA): TGTGCCTGGAGTGTAACGGGGTTTAGGGGCTACACCTTC. Its translation is CAWSVTGFRGYTF.

This rearrangement joins TRBV18 to TRBJ2-2; possible D gene TRBD2, 5 bases. The CDR3 runs 15 residues. Trimming pared 0 bases from V and 5 bases from J, leaving 10 bases between. Germline V gene lookup returns CDR1 KGHSH and CDR2 LQKENI. The CDR3 loop is CASSPPERNTGELFF. The CDR3 DNA reads as TGTGCCAGCTCACCACCTGAGCGGAATACCGGGGAGCTGTTTTTT. The complete variable domain, with remaining parts taken from reference TRBV18 and TRBJ2-2, reads NAGVMQNPRHLVRRRGQEARLRCSPMKGHSHVYWYRQLPEEGLKFMVYLQKENIIDESGMPKERFSAEFPKEGPSILRIQQVVRGDSAAYFCASSPPERNTGELFFGEGSRLTVL.

The J gene is TRBJ2-7, the V gene TRBV7-2; a weak D match, TRBD2 (7 bases). Trimming pared 3 bases from V and 3 bases from J, leaving 9 bases between. CDR3 length equals 13 residues. Germline V gene data show CDR1 as SGHTA and CDR2 as FQGNSA. CDR3 residues: CASSFRGGYEQYF. The CDR3 DNA sequence: TGTGCCAGCAGCTTTAGGGGGGGCTACGAGCAGTACTTC.

Written as DNA, the CDR3 is TGTGCCAGCAGTTACGGCGGGGCCGATAATTCACCCCTCCACTTT. It codes for CASSYGGADNSPLHF. The chain employs TRBV6-5 and TRBJ1-6, with D possibly matching TRBD1 (5 bases). Trimming took 2 bases from V and 5 from J, leaving 10 bases between them. The CDR3 has 15 amino acids. Germline V gene data show CDR1 as MNHEY and CDR2 as SVGAGI.

This clone was seen ten or more times. J is TRBJ2-1 and V is TRBV15, with 8 bases aligning to TRBD2. V lost 5 bases to trimming and J lost 7 bases; unmatched junction nucleotides: 13. Germline V lookup: CDR1 LNHNV, CDR2 YYDKDF (reference sequence). CDR3 length equals 16 residues. The CDR3 is CATSPVLRGGRNEQFF. The CDR3 nucleotides are TGTGCCACCAGCCCGGTTCTACGGGGGGGCCGGAATGAGCAGTTCTTC.